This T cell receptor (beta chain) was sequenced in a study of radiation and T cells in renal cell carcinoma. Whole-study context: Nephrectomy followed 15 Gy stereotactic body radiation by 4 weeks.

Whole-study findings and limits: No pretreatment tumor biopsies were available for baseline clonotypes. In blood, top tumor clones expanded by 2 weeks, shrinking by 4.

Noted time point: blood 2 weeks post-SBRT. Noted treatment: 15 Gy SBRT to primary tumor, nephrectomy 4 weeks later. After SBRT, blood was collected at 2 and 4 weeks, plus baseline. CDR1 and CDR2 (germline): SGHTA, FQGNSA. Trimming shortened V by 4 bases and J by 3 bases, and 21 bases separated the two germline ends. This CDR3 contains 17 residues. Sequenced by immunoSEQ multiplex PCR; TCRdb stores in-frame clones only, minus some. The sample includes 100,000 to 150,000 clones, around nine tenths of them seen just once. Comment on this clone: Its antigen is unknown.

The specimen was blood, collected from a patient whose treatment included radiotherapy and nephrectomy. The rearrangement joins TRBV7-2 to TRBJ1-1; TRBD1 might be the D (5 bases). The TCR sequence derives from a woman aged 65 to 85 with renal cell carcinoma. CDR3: CASSSNGLGVGDTEAFF. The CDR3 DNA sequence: TGTGCCAGCAGCTCAAATGGGCTGGGGGTGGGGGACACTGAAGCTTTCTTT.